This T cell receptor beta chain derives from a study of T cell responses to AZD1222 COVID-19 vaccine. Study-wide results and limits: Only six or seven AZD1222 recipients were seropositive at baseline.

Comment on this clone: Its target is unknown. This sample also contains other DNA sequences that code for the same CDR3.

TCRdb keeps only in-frame clones here, not all; method: immunoSEQ multiplex PCR. The sample lists approximately 150,000 clones; approximately 90% were seen once. This material consisted of peripheral blood, taken 28 days after the second AZD1222 dose. This clonotype originated in an adult who received the AZD1222 COVID-19 vaccine.

The CDR3 DNA sequence: TGTGCCAGCTCACCGGGACAGGGGAACTATGGCTACACCTTC. This gives the protein CASSPGQGNYGYTF. This chain connects TRBV18 to TRBJ1-2, with 10 bases lining up with TRBD1. The junction had 0 bases not matched to a gene; V was cut back by 3 bases and J by 2 bases. The germline CDR1 and CDR2 sequences are KGHSH and LQKENI. This CDR3 region has 14 residues. Based on the CDR3 plus reference TRBV18 and TRBJ1-2, the full variable domain is NAGVMQNPRHLVRRRGQEARLRCSPMKGHSHVYWYRQLPEEGLKFMVYLQKENIIDESGMPKERFSAEFPKEGPSILRIQQVVRGDSAAYFCASSPGQGNYGYTFGSGTRLTVV.